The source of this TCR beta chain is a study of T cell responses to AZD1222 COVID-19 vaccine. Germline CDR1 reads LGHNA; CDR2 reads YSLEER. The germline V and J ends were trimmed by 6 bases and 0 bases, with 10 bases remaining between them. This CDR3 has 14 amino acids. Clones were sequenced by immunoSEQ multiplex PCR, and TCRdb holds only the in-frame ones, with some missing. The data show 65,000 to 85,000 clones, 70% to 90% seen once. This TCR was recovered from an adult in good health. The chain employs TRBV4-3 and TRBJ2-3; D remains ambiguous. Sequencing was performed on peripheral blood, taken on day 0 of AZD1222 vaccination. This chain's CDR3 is CASSVGSSTDTQYF. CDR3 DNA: TGCGCCAGCAGTGTAGGCAGTAGCACAGATACGCAGTATTTT.